This T cell receptor (beta chain) came from a study of T cell changes during pregnancy in multiple sclerosis. This CDR3 contains 13 residues. CDR1 is MNHEY, CDR2 SVGAGI, per germline. J lost 5 bases, V lost 2 bases, and 2 bases had no gene match. TCRdb's table, derived via immunoSEQ multiplex PCR, lists solely in-frame clones and lacks some. The table includes 40,000 to 55,000 clones, approximately 92% detected once. The chain has TRBV6-5 and TRBJ1-2; 7 nucleotides agree with TRBD1. Here the sequenced sample was CD4+ T cells from peripheral blood mononuclear cells, taken in the third trimester of pregnancy. The clonotype originates from a female donor with multiple sclerosis, enrolled in a pregnancy study. The CDR3 bases are TGTGCCAGCAGTTACGACAGGGAATATGGCTACACCTTC. Translation: CASSYDREYGYTF.